The 4 T cell receptor beta chains reported below all come from one sample, sequenced in a study of blood T cells in healthy people across ages. Primers used in a second PCR of roughly 7 to 12 cycles were a sample-barcoded 5' primer and a J-beta primer mix. TCRdb redid the calling of the 5' RACE reads with MiXCR, one entry per CDR3 protein. The sample consists of about 1,000,000 distinct CDR3 sequences, 35% to 50% of them appearing once. Sequencing input: blood. The receptors originated from a woman aged 60-75 years in good health.

The gene calls are TRBV25-1 and TRBJ2-1; no firm D call. The germline gives CDR1 MGHDK, CDR2 SYGVNS. Deletions cut 3 bases from V and 1 base from J, with 7 bases between. The CDR3 contains 14 residues. The CDR3 DNA follows: TGTGCCAGCAGTGACGTCTTTTCCTACAATGAGCAGTTCTTC. Encoded protein: CASSDVFSYNEQFF. The entire variable domain, with the rest obtained from reference TRBV25-1 and TRBJ2-1, is as follows: EADIYQTPRYLVIGTGKKITLECSQTMGHDKMYWYQQDPGMELHLIHYSYGVNSTEKGDLSSESTVSRIRTEHFPLTLESARPSHTSQYLCASSDVFSYNEQFFGPGTRLTVL.

The chain is built from TRBV27 and TRBJ2-7; D ambiguous. Germline V gives CDR1 MNHEY, CDR2 SMNVEV (reference sequence). Trimming left V 6 bases short and J 3 bases short, with 12 bases between. The CDR3 length is 13 residues. The CDR3 nucleotides read TGTGCCAGCAGCCCCACGGTGGGCTACGAGCAGTACTTC. It specifies CASSPTVGYEQYF.

This rearrangement joins TRBV20-1 to TRBJ2-3; 8 bases map to TRBD2. V lost 5 bases, J lost 5 bases, and 21 bases stayed unmatched. Germline CDR1 is DFQATT and CDR2 is SNEGSKA (reference sequence). There are 18 residues in the CDR3. The CDR3 DNA sequence: TGCAGTGCTGGGCTTGGGGGTAGCGGGACTTCGTGGGTAGATACGCAGTATTTT. Its translation is CSAGLGGSGTSWVDTQYF.

This chain joins TRBV7-2 and TRBJ2-7; D might be TRBD1 (6 bases). CDR3 length: 15 amino acids. CDR1 is SGHTA and CDR2 is FQGNSA in the germline V gene. V shed 1 base and J shed 4 bases, with 14 bases lying between them. CDR3 nucleotides: TGTGCCAGCAGCTTAGGGGGGCGCAAGGGGTACGAGCAGTACTTC. Translating it yields CASSLGGRKGYEQYF.